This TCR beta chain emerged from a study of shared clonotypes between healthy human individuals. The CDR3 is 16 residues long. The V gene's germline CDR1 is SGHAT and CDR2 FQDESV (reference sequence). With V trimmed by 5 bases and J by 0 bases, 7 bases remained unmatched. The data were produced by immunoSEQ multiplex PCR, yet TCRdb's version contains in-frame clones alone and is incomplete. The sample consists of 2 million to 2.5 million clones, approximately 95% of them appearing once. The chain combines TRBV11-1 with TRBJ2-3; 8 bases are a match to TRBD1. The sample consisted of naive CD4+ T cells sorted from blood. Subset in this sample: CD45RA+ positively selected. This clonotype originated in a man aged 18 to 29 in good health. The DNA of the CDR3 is TGTGCCAGCAGCCCCTGGACAGGGACTAGCACAGATACGCAGTATTTT. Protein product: CASSPWTGTSTDTQYF.